Shown below are 28 T cell receptor beta chains from a single sample sequenced in a study of patients and donors after allogeneic stem cell transplantation. TCRdb reprocessed the RT-PCR reads with MiXCR, giving one entry per CDR3 protein. This table has 57,000 or so distinct CDR3 sequences, approximately 12% appearing once. The sample comprised blood, either unsorted or a sorted T cell fraction (not recorded which). These receptors originate from a human donor who was either an allogeneic HSCT recipient or a stem cell or donor lymphocyte infusion donor (not recorded which). It is not recorded whose cells these are; they may come from a transplant donor.

This clonotype came up a few times. This chain links TRBV27 with TRBJ2-5; 11 bases match TRBD2. Germline V gene sequence: CDR1 MNHEY, CDR2 SMNVEV (reference sequence). This CDR3 has 18 amino acids. V was pared by 6 bases and J by 0 bases, with 12 bases of the junction left unmatched. The CDR3 is CASRPTGTSGMYQETQYF. For the CDR3, the DNA is TGTGCCAGCAGACCAACCGGGACTAGCGGAATGTACCAAGAGACCCAGTACTTC.

The table lists this clonotype with many counts. The chain joins TRBV27 to TRBJ1-1; D is unresolved. CDR1 and CDR2 (germline): MNHEY, SMNVEV (reference sequence). Trimming shortened V by 3 bases and J by 1 base, and 9 bases separated the two germline ends. The CDR3 is 14 amino acids. CDR3 DNA: TGTGCCAGCAGTTTTTCACCGAGGAACACTGAAGCTTTCTTT. It translates to CASSFSPRNTEAFF.

This clonotype was counted ten times or more. The V and J genes are TRBV9 and TRBJ2-1; D remains ambiguous. The germline CDR1 and CDR2 sequences are SGDLS and YYNGEE. The CDR3 totals 15 residues. V was shortened by 6 bases and J by 0 bases, with 13 bases between the two germline ends. CDR3 DNA sequence: TGTGCCAGCACCATTCCCTTGGACTCCTACAATGAGCAGTTCTTC. It yields the protein CASTIPLDSYNEQFF.

In regard to this clonotype: A clone one base away is much larger, so this may be a read error. The CDR3 is CAGSFGPYIQYF. The CDR3, as DNA: TGTGCCGGCAGTTTTGGACCCTACATTCAGTACTTC. The chain carries TRBV12-3 or TRBV12-4 and TRBJ2-4; D unresolved. There are 12 residues in the CDR3.

This clonotype was seen a few times. The genes are TRBV7-8 and TRBJ2-2; D is undetermined. This CDR3 comprises 10 residues. Deletions cut 5 bases from V and 10 bases from J, with 5 bases between. Germline CDR1 and CDR2: SGHVS and FQNEAQ. The CDR3 protein is CASSPEELFF. CDR3 nucleotides: TGTGCCAGCAGCCCCGAGGAGCTGTTTTTT.

This rearrangement joins TRBV7-3 to TRBJ2-2; 9 positions match TRBD2. Germline CDR1 reads SGHTA; CDR2 reads FQGTGA. V gave up 5 bases and J gave up 6 bases; unmatched junction bases: 7. The CDR3 contains 15 residues. The CDR3 nucleotides read TGTGCCAGCAGCCCGGGACTAGCTTTGGCCGGGGAGCTGTTTTTT. Its translation is CASSPGLALAGELFF.

The sample holds many counts of this clonotype. The chain joins TRBV27 to TRBJ1-1, with D tentatively TRBD1 (5 bases). V gave up 5 bases and J gave up 0 bases, with 13 bases separating them. Germline values: CDR1 MNHEY, CDR2 SMNVEV (reference sequence). This CDR3 is 15 amino acids long. The CDR3 loop reads CASSPWDGLNTEAFF. The CDR3 nucleotides are TGTGCCAGCAGTCCCTGGGACGGTTTGAACACTGAAGCTTTCTTT.

This clonotype was recorded many times. The genes are TRBV5-1 and TRBJ1-1; D may be TRBD1 (5 bases). The V and J ends lost 4 bases and 1 base respectively, with 5 bases between them. The germline V gene has CDR1 SGHRS and CDR2 YFSETQ. The length of the CDR3 is 12 residues. CDR3 coding DNA: TGCGCCAGCAGCGACAGGAACACTGAAGCTTTCTTT. This encodes CASSDRNTEAFF. Combining the CDR3 with reference TRBV5-1 and TRBJ1-1 gives the whole variable domain KAGVTQTPRYLIKTRGQQVTLSCSPISGHRSVSWYQQTPGQGLQFLFEYFSETQRNKGNFPGRFSGRQFSNSRSEMNVSTLELGDSALYLCASSDRNTEAFFGQGTRLTVV.

This clonotype was counted a few times. The genes are TRBV5-1 and TRBJ2-3, with TRBD1 matching 7 bases. Per germline, CDR1 SGHRS and CDR2 YFSETQ. This CDR3 has 14 amino acids. The V and J ends lost 5 bases and 3 bases, in that order; junction bases with no gene match: 6. The CDR3 spells CASSLSGGTDTQYF. As DNA, the CDR3 is TGCGCCAGCAGTCTGTCAGGGGGAACAGATACGCAGTATTTT. Full variable domain (outside the CDR3, taken from reference TRBV5-1 and TRBJ2-3): KAGVTQTPRYLIKTRGQQVTLSCSPISGHRSVSWYQQTPGQGLQFLFEYFSETQRNKGNFPGRFSGRQFSNSRSEMNVSTLELGDSALYLCASSLSGGTDTQYFGPGTRLTVL.

The chain is built from TRBV29-1 and TRBJ2-7, with TRBD1 matching 11 bases. The V and J ends lost 1 base and 4 bases, in that order; junction bases with no gene match: 3. This CDR3 has 14 amino acids. Per the germline V gene, CDR1 is SQVTM and CDR2 is ANQGSEA. The chain's CDR3 is CSVEGGDRGYEQYF. The CDR3 coding sequence is TGCAGCGTTGAAGGTGGGGACAGGGGGTACGAGCAGTACTTC.

This clonotype was counted at least ten times. V is TRBV6-5 and J is TRBJ1-2; D is perhaps TRBD1 (6 bases). Germline CDR1 is MNHEY and CDR2 is SVGAGI. V lost 0 bases, J lost 3 bases, and 17 bases lay in between. This CDR3 is 17 amino acids long. CDR3 in DNA: TGTGCCAGCAGTTACTCTCCCTCTGGGGGGCTCGACTATGGCTACACCTTC. Encoded protein: CASSYSPSGGLDYGYTF.

This clonotype turned up a few times. The chain uses TRBV28 and TRBJ2-5, with 7 bases lining up with TRBD1. The CDR3 length is 13 residues. V was clipped by 6 bases and J by 4 bases; unmatched bases: 5. Germline V gene lookup returns CDR1 MDHEN and CDR2 SYDVKM. The CDR3 reads CASSDRERETQYF. CDR3 DNA sequence: TGTGCCAGCAGCGACAGGGAGCGAGAGACCCAGTACTTC.

This chain joins TRBV5-6 and TRBJ2-2, with unresolved D. The CDR3 spans 15 residues. Trimming stripped 1 base from V and 0 bases from J, with 7 bases between. CDR1 SGHDT and CDR2 YYEEEE come from the germline V gene. The CDR3 sequence: CASSLWRTNTGELFF. The CDR3 DNA follows: TGTGCCAGCAGCTTGTGGAGAACGAACACCGGGGAGCTGTTTTTT.

This clonotype has a count of ten or more. The chain uses TRBV28 and TRBJ2-1; D is uncertain. The V gene lost 6 bases and the J gene lost 1 base, with 7 bases spanning the gap. This CDR3 is built from 13 residues. The germline V gene has CDR1 MDHEN and CDR2 SYDVKM. This chain's CDR3 is CASRDYSYNEQFF. The CDR3 coding sequence is TGTGCCAGCAGGGATTATTCCTACAATGAGCAGTTCTTC.

This clonotype was counted at least ten times. This chain links TRBV7-2 with TRBJ2-5; 8 bases fit TRBD1. The CDR3 runs to 14 residues. Germline V gene lookup returns CDR1 SGHTA and CDR2 FQGNSA. J lost 1 base, V lost 4 bases, and 2 bases had no gene match. CDR3 bases: TGTGCCAGCAGCTGGACAGGGTTCCAAGAGACCCAGTACTTC. It is translated as CASSWTGFQETQYF.

This clonotype showed up many times. The chain employs TRBV20-1 and TRBJ1-1, with D unresolved. Germline V gives CDR1 DFQATT, CDR2 SNEGSKA (reference sequence). V was trimmed by 6 bases and J by 1 base, leaving 15 bases between them. This CDR3 contains 14 residues. The CDR3 nucleotides are TGCAGTGCCACCCGACGGAGAGGGAACACTGAAGCTTTCTTT. Residues: CSATRRRGNTEAFF.

This clonotype was found a few times. The chain recombines TRBV7-3 with TRBJ2-2; 9 bases fit TRBD2. Trimming cost V 2 bases and J 0 bases; bases outside gene matches: 7. This CDR3 region has 18 residues. Germline V gene data show CDR1 as SGHTA and CDR2 as FQGTGA. The CDR3 region is CASSLWAGGPPNTGELFF. In DNA, the CDR3 is TGTGCCAGCAGCTTATGGGCGGGAGGGCCCCCGAACACCGGGGAGCTGTTTTTT. Variable domain in full (rest from reference TRBV7-3 and TRBJ2-2): GAGVSQTPSNKVTEKGKYVELRCDPISGHTALYWYRQSLGQGPEFLIYFQGTGAADDSGLPNDRFFAVRPEGSVSTLKIQRTERGDSAVYLCASSLWAGGPPNTGELFFGEGSRLTVL.

This clonotype appeared many times. The DNA for the CDR3 is TGTGCCAGCAGTCCGTACCCAGTGCAGGTGAGCAATCAGCCCCAGCATTTT. Translating gives CASSPYPVQVSNQPQHF. The chain joins TRBV12-3 or TRBV12-4 to TRBJ1-5; no clear D gene. The CDR3 covers 17 residues. V lost 5 bases and J lost 1, with 18 bases in between.

The chain carries TRBV27 and TRBJ2-2; D could derive from TRBD1 or TRBD2 (5 bases each). The germline V gene encodes CDR1 MNHEY and CDR2 SMNVEV (reference sequence). V was cut by 8 bases and J by 11 bases, with 18 bases left in between. This CDR3 contains 13 residues. CDR3 loop: CASATGWGRELFF. The CDR3 DNA sequence: TGTGCCAGCGCTACAGGTTGGGGGAGAGAGCTGTTTTTT.

This clonotype was seen a few times. The J gene is TRBJ2-7, the V gene TRBV10-3; either TRBD1 or TRBD2 may fit D (6 bases each). Per germline, CDR1 ENHRY and CDR2 SYGVKD. Between the trimmed V and J ends, which lost 2 bases and 5 bases, there was a span of 13 bases. This CDR3 has 14 residues. The DNA for the CDR3 is TGTGCCATCAGTGAGGGGAGGAGGGGGGACGAGCAGTACTTC. Its protein is CAISEGRRGDEQYF.

This clonotype was seen repeatedly, ten times or more. The rearrangement links TRBV7-9 to TRBJ1-3; D is ambiguous. This CDR3 has 14 amino acids. Germline V CDR1 and CDR2: SEHNR, FQNEAQ (reference sequence). V was trimmed by 5 bases and J by 2 bases, leaving 10 bases between them. The CDR3 sequence: CASSPRTAGNTIYF. CDR3 bases: TGTGCCAGCAGCCCTCGGACTGCTGGAAACACCATATATTTT. The full variable domain, with the rest looked up from reference TRBV7-9 and TRBJ1-3, is DTGVSQNPRHKITKRGQNVTFRCDPISEHNRLYWYRQTLGQGPEFLTYFQNEAQLEKSRLLSDRFSAERPKGSFSTLEIQRTEQGDSAMYLCASSPRTAGNTIYFGEGSWLTVV.

This clonotype has only a few counts. CDR3 in DNA: TGTGCCAGCTCACCTCCCTATTTACCAGACAGGGTAAAGGATTCACCCCTCCACTTT. It translates to CASSPPYLPDRVKDSPLHF. The genes are TRBV18 and TRBJ1-6, with TRBD1 matching over 7 bases. With 3 bases clipped from V and 8 bases from J, the junction kept 19 bases outside the gene matches. This CDR3 comprises 19 residues. Germline lookup yields CDR1 KGHSH and CDR2 LQKENI.

The V and J genes are TRBV20-1 and TRBJ1-5, with D possibly being TRBD1 (5 bases). Germline values: CDR1 DFQATT, CDR2 SNEGSKA (reference sequence). V was pared by 5 bases and J by 0 bases, with 17 bases between. This CDR3 comprises 16 residues. DNA for the CDR3: TGCAGTGCTGGGGACCCCCTAGAATATAGCAATCAGCCCCAGCATTTT. As protein: CSAGDPLEYSNQPQHF.

This clonotype was detected many times. The chain is built from TRBV5-1 and TRBJ2-3; D is unresolved. The CDR3 runs to 14 residues. Per germline, CDR1 SGHRS and CDR2 YFSETQ. V lost 0 bases and J lost 3, with 8 bases in between. The CDR3 bases are TGCGCCAGCAGCTTGGAAAGGGTAACAGATACGCAGTATTTT. Protein product: CASSLERVTDTQYF.

V and J are TRBV25-1 and TRBJ2-3; tentatively, D is TRBD2 (6 bases). Trimming cost V 0 bases and J 0 bases, with 10 bases left between them. Per the germline V gene, CDR1 is MGHDK and CDR2 is SYGVNS. The CDR3 consists of 16 residues. The chain's CDR3 is CASSEYGGESTDTQYF. In nucleotides, the CDR3 is TGTGCCAGCAGTGAATACGGAGGGGAGAGCACAGATACGCAGTATTTT.

This clonotype was recorded at least ten times. The J gene is TRBJ1-1, the V gene TRBV12-3 or TRBV12-4, with TRBD1 matching over 7 bases. Unmatched junction bases numbered 7, after V lost 7 bases and J lost 2 bases. The CDR3 extends over 14 amino acids. CDR3 in amino acids: CASMPTGPNTEAFF. The CDR3 bases are TGTGCCAGCATGCCGACAGGGCCAAACACTGAAGCTTTCTTT.

This clonotype was seen ten or more times. The chain combines TRBV15 with TRBJ2-1, with D perhaps assigned TRBD1 or TRBD2 (5 bases each). Germline V gene data show CDR1 as LNHNV and CDR2 as YYDKDF (reference sequence). With 0 bases removed from V and 0 bases from J, the gap between germline ends came to 24 bases. The CDR3 has 21 amino acids. Here the CDR3 reads CATSRDGNGGDTLSSYNEQFF. The CDR3 DNA follows: TGTGCCACCAGCAGAGATGGGAATGGGGGTGATACCCTCAGCTCCTACAATGAGCAGTTCTTC.

This clonotype came up a few times. The chain links TRBV19 to TRBJ2-1; D remains unclear. This CDR3 is built from 14 residues. Trimming took off 4 bases at V and 3 bases at J, with 10 bases between the two ends. Germline V gives CDR1 LNHDA, CDR2 SQIVND (reference sequence). CDR3 sequence reads: CASSTFGIYNEQFF. The DNA of the CDR3 is TGTGCCAGTAGTACTTTCGGCATCTACAATGAGCAGTTCTTC.